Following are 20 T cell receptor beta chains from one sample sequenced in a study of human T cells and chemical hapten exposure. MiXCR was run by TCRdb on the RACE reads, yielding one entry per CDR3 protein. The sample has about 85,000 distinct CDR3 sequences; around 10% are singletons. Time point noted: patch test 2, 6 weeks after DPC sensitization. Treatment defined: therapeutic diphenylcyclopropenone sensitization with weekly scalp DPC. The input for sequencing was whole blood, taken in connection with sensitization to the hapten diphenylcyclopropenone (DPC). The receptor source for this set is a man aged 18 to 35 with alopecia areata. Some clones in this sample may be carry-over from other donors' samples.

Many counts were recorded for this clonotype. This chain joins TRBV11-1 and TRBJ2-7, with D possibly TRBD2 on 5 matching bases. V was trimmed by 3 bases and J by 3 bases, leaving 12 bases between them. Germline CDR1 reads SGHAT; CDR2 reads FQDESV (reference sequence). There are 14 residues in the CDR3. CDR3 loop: CASSFGHGGYEQYF. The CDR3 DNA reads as TGTGCCAGCAGCTTTGGCCACGGAGGCTACGAGCAGTACTTC.

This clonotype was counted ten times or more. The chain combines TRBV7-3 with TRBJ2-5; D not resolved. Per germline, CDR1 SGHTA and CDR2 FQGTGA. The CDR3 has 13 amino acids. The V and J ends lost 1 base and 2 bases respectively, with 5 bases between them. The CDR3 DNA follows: TGTGCCAGCAGCTTAAACACTCAAGAGACCCAGTACTTC. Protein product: CASSLNTQETQYF.

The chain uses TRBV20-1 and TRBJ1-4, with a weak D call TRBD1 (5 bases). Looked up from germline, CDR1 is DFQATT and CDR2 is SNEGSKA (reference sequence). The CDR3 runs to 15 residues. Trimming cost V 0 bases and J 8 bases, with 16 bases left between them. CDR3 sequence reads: CSARDLRARREKLFF. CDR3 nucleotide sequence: TGCAGTGCTAGAGATCTCAGGGCGAGGCGGGAAAAACTGTTTTTT.

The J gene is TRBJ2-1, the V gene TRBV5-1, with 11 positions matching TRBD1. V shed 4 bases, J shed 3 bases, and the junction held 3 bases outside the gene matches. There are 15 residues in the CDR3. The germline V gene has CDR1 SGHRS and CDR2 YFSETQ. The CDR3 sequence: CASSGGTGGYNEQFF. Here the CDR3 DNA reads TGCGCCAGCAGCGGTGGGACAGGGGGCTACAATGAGCAGTTCTTC. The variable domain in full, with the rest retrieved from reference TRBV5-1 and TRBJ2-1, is KAGVTQTPRYLIKTRGQQVTLSCSPISGHRSVSWYQQTPGQGLQFLFEYFSETQRNKGNFPGRFSGRQFSNSRSEMNVSTLELGDSALYLCASSGGTGGYNEQFFGPGTRLTVL.

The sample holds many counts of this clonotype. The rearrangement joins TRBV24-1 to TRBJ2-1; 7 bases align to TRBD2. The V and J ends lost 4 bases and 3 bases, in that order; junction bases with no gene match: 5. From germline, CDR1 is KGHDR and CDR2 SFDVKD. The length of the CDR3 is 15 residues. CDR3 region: CATSDPQRDYNEQFF. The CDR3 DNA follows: TGTGCCACCAGTGACCCCCAGCGGGACTACAATGAGCAGTTCTTC.

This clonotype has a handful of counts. The CDR3 loop is CASSQGGTDNSPLHF. The CDR3 nucleotides are TGCGCCAGCAGCCAAGGGGGGACCGATAATTCACCCCTCCACTTT. The rearrangement links TRBV4-1 to TRBJ1-6; tentative D call: TRBD1 (5 bases). This CDR3 is built from 15 residues. From germline, CDR1 is MGHRA and CDR2 YSYEKL. V was trimmed by 1 base and J by 5 bases, leaving 9 bases between them.

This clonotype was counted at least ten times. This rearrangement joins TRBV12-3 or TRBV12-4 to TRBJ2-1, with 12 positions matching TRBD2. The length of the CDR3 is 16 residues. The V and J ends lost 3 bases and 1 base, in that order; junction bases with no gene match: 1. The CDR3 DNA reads TGTGCCAGCAGTTTCACTAGCGGGGGGTCCTACAATGAGCAGTTCTTC. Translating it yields CASSFTSGGSYNEQFF.

In nucleotides, the CDR3 is TGTGCCAGCAGCCGAACAGGGCCCTCCTACGAGCAGTACTTC. Translation: CASSRTGPSYEQYF. The J gene is TRBJ2-7, the V gene TRBV9; D might be TRBD1 (6 bases). This CDR3 contains 14 residues. The germline V gene encodes CDR1 SGDLS and CDR2 YYNGEE. With 4 bases removed from V and 0 bases from J, the gap between germline ends came to 11 bases.

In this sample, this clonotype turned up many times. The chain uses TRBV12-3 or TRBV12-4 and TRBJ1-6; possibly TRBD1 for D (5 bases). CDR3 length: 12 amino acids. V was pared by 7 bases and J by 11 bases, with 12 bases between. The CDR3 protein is CASTLDIAPLHF. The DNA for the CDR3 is TGTGCCAGCACCTTGGACATCGCACCCCTCCACTTT.

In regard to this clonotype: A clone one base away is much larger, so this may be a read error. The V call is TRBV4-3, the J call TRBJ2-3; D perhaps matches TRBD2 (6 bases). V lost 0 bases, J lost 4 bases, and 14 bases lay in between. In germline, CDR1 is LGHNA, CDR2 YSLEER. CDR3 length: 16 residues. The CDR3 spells CASSQELALGADTQYF. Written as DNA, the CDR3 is TGCGCCAGCAGCCAAGAGCTAGCGTTGGGGGCAGATACGCAGTATTTT.

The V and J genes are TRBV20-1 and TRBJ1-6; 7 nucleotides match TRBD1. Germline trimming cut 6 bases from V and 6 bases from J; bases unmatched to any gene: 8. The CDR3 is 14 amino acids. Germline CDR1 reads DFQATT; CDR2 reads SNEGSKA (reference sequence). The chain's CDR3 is CSATTGLGNSPLHF. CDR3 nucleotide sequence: TGCAGTGCAACGACAGGGCTCGGTAATTCACCCCTCCACTTT.

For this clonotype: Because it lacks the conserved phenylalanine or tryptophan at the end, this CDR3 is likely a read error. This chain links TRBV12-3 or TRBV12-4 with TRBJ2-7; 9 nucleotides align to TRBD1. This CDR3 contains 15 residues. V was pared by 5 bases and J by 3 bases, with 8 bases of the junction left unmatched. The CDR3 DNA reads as TGTGCCAGCAGTCCCGGGACAGGGCATATCTACGAGCAGTACCTC. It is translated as CASSPGTGHIYEQYL.

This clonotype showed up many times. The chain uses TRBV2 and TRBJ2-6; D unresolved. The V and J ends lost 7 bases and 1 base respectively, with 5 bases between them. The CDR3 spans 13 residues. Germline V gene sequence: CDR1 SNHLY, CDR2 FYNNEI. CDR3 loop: CASTESGANVLTF. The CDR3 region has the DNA TGTGCCAGCACGGAATCTGGGGCCAACGTCCTGACTTTC.

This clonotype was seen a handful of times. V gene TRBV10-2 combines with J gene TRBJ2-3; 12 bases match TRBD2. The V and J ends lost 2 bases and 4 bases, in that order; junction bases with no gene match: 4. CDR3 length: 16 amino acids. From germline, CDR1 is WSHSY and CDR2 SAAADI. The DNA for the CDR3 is TGCGCCAGCAGTGAGCGGACTAGCGGGGCCGCAGATACGCAGTATTTT. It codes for CASSERTSGAADTQYF.

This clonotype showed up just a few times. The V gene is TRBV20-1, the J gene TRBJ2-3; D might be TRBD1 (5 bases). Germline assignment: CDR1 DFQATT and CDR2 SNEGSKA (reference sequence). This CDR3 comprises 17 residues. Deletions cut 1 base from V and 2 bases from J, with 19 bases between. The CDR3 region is CSARGDGVSTVTDTQYF. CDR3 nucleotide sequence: TGCAGTGCTAGAGGCGATGGTGTTTCGACAGTCACAGATACGCAGTATTTT.

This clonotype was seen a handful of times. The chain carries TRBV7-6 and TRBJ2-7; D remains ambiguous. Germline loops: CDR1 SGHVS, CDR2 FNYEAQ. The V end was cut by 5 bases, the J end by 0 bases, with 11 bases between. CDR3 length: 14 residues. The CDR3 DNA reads TGTGCCAGCAGCCCACGATTGAGCTCCTACGAGCAGTACTTC. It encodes CASSPRLSSYEQYF.

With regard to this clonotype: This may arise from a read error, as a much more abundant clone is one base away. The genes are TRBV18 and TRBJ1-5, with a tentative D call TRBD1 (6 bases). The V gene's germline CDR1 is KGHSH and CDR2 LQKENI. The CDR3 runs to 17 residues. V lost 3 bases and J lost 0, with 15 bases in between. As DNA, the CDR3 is TGTGCCAGCTCACCGCATGCTGACAGGATTAGCAATCAGCCCCAGCATTTT. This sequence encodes CASSPHADRISNQPQHF.

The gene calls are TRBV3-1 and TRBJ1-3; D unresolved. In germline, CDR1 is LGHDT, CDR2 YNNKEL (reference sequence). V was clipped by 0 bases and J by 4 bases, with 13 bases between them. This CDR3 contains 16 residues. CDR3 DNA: TGTGCCAGCAGCCAAGATAAGTGGCAGGTGGGAAACACCATATATTTT. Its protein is CASSQDKWQVGNTIYF. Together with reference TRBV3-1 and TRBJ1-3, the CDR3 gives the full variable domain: DTAVSQTPKYLVTQMGNDKSIKCEQNLGHDTMYWYKQDSKKFLKIMFSYNNKELIINETVPNRFSPKSPDKAHLNLHINSLELGDSAVYFCASSQDKWQVGNTIYFGEGSWLTVV.

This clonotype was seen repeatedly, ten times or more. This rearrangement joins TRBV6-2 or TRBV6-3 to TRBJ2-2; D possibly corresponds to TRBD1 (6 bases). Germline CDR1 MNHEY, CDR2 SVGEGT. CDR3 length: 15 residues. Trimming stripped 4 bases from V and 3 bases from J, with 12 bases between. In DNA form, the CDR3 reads TGTGCCAGCAGTTTTCGACAGGCGTACACCGGGGAGCTGTTTTTT. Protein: CASSFRQAYTGELFF.

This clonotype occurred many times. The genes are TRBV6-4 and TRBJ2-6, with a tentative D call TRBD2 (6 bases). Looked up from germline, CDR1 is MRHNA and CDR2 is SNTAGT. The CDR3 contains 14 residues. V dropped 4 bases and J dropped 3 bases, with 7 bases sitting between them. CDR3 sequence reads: CASSGGNGANVLTF. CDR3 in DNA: TGTGCCAGCAGTGGCGGGAATGGGGCCAACGTCCTGACTTTC.